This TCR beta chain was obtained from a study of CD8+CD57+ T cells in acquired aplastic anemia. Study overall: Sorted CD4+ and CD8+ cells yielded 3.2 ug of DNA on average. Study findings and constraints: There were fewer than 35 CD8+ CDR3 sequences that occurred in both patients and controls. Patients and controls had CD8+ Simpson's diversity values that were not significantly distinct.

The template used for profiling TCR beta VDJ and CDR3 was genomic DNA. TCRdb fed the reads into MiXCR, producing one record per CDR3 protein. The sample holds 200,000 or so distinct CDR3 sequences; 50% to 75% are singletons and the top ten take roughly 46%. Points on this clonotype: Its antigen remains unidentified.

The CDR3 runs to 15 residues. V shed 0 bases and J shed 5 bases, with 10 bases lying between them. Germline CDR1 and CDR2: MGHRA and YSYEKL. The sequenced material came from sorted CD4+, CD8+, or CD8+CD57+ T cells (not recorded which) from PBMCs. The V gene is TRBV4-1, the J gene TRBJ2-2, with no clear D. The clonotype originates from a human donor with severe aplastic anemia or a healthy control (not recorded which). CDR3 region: CASSQEGSVTGELFF. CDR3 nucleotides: TGCGCCAGCAGCCAAGAGGGGTCAGTTACCGGGGAGCTGTTTTTT.